These 25 T cell receptor beta chains came from one sample sequenced in a study of cytomegalovirus exposure and HLA in healthy donors. PCR used 60 Vbeta primers and 13 Jbeta primers. Data came from immunoSEQ multiplex PCR; TCRdb stores just in-frame clones and leaves some out. The sample holds 200,000 to 300,000 clones, about 83% seen once. The sequencing input was PBMCs. These TCRs come from a woman aged 40 to 55 in good health and CMV-seropositive.

The chain employs TRBV15 and TRBJ2-1, with D unresolved. The germline gives CDR1 LNHNV, CDR2 YYDKDF (reference sequence). V was pared by 0 bases and J by 5 bases, with 11 bases between. This CDR3 comprises 15 residues. The CDR3: CATSRDRHSNNEQFF. CDR3 nucleotide sequence: TGTGCCACCAGCAGAGATAGGCATAGCAACAATGAGCAGTTCTTC.

V and J are TRBV11-2 and TRBJ2-7; a weak D match, TRBD1 (6 bases). Germline CDR1 reads SGHAT; CDR2 reads FQNNGV. Trimming removed 3 bases from V and 0 bases from J, with 9 bases in between. The CDR3 is made up of 14 amino acids. CDR3 loop: CASSFRGSSYEQYF. The CDR3 bases are TGTGCCAGCAGCTTCAGGGGCAGCTCCTACGAGCAGTACTTC.

This clone is a singleton in its sample. The gene calls are TRBV19 and TRBJ2-7; 11 bases are a match to TRBD2. V lost 5 bases to trimming and J lost 3 bases; unmatched junction nucleotides: 9. CDR3 length: 16 amino acids. CDR1 is LNHDA and CDR2 is SQIVND in the germline V gene (reference sequence). The CDR3 nucleotides read TGTGCCAGTAGTCCTATGACTAGCGGGACTAGCTACGAGCAGTACTTC. Translating gives CASSPMTSGTSYEQYF.

This clone was seen ten or more times. This sequence joins TRBV28 and TRBJ1-3; D is unclear. The CDR3 has 17 amino acids. V gave up 3 bases and J gave up 0 bases, with 15 bases separating them. Germline CDR1 MDHEN, CDR2 SYDVKM. CDR3 in amino acids: CASSLFAASSSGNTIYF. The CDR3 nucleotides read TGTGCCAGCAGTTTGTTCGCGGCGTCGAGCTCTGGAAACACCATATATTTT.

This chain uses TRBV28 with TRBJ2-1, with D uncertain. This CDR3 is 13 amino acids long. Germline V gene sequence: CDR1 MDHEN, CDR2 SYDVKM. Trimming removed 10 bases from V and 6 bases from J, with 16 bases in between. CDR3 DNA: TGTGCCACCTCCGGGTCAAGCTTCAATGAGCAGTTCTTC. The encoded protein is CATSGSSFNEQFF.

V gene TRBV5-1 combines with J gene TRBJ1-6; TRBD1 matches 10 bases. Germline V gene lookup returns CDR1 SGHRS and CDR2 YFSETQ. CDR3 length equals 14 residues. Trimming at V came to 5 bases and at J to 10 bases, leaving 6 bases not matched to a gene. In DNA, the CDR3 is TGCGCCAGCAGTCCCGGGACAGGGGAATCACCCCTCCACTTT. Protein product: CASSPGTGESPLHF.

This chain connects TRBV7-8 to TRBJ2-6; D not certain. Per the germline V gene, CDR1 is SGHVS and CDR2 is FQNEAQ. The ends were cut back, 5 bases at V and 1 base at J, with 9 bases in the middle. This CDR3 contains 15 residues. The CDR3 nucleotides read TGTGCCAGCAGCCCTCCCCGTTCTGGGGCCAACGTCCTGACTTTC. As protein: CASSPPRSGANVLTF.

The chain links TRBV25-1 to TRBJ2-6; D is perhaps TRBD1 (5 bases). The germline V and J ends were trimmed by 1 base and 2 bases, with 9 bases remaining between them. Germline V lookup: CDR1 MGHDK, CDR2 SYGVNS. CDR3 length: 16 amino acids. CDR3 DNA sequence: TGTGCCAGCAGTGAATTTGGGGCCACTGGGGCCAACGTCCTGACTTTC. It specifies CASSEFGATGANVLTF.

The chain employs TRBV30 and TRBJ1-1; D is unclear. V lost 3 bases, J lost 1 base, and 9 bases lay in between. This CDR3 is 13 amino acids long. The V gene's germline CDR1 is GTSNPN and CDR2 SVGIG (reference sequence). The CDR3 nucleotides are TGTGCCTGGAGCCGGTCAGGGAACACTGAAGCTTTCTTT. Translation gives CAWSRSGNTEAFF. The complete variable domain, with remaining parts taken from reference TRBV30 and TRBJ1-1, reads SQTIHQWPATLVQPVGSPLSLECTVEGTSNPNLYWYRQAAGRGLQLLFYSVGIGQISSEVPQNLSASRPQDRQFILSSKKLLLSDSGFYLCAWSRSGNTEAFFGQGTRLTVV.

The genes are TRBV29-1 and TRBJ2-2; possible D gene TRBD1, 6 bases. From germline, CDR1 is SQVTM and CDR2 ANQGSEA. The CDR3 is made up of 15 amino acids. Trimming removed 7 bases at V and 1 base at J, with 16 bases between. CDR3 sequence reads: CSAGRGGGNTGELFF. CDR3 coding DNA: TGCAGCGCAGGCAGGGGCGGCGGGAACACCGGGGAGCTGTTTTTT.

The rearrangement links TRBV6-1 to TRBJ2-7, with a weak D call TRBD1 (6 bases). Trimming removed 4 bases from V and 2 bases from J, with 9 bases in between. The germline V gene has CDR1 MNHNS and CDR2 SASEGT. There are 13 residues in the CDR3. CDR3 protein: CASSVQGTYEQYF. The CDR3 nucleotides are TGTGCCAGCAGTGTACAGGGTACCTACGAGCAGTACTTC.

This rearrangement joins TRBV14 to TRBJ1-2; TRBD1 matches 7 bases. The CDR3 is 14 residues long. Germline V gene sequence: CDR1 SGHDN, CDR2 FVKESK. V trimming: 1 base; J trimming: 5 bases; junction bases outside the gene matches: 4. Written as DNA, the CDR3 is TGTGCCAGCAGCCAAGGTGGGACAGAGTATGGCTACACCTTC. It specifies CASSQGGTEYGYTF. The entire variable domain, with the rest obtained from reference TRBV14 and TRBJ1-2, is as follows: EAGVTQFPSHSVIEKGQTVTLRCDPISGHDNLYWYRRVMGKEIKFLLHFVKESKQDESGMPNNRFLAERTGGTYSTLKVQPAELEDSGVYFCASSQGGTEYGYTFGSGTRLTVV.

The CDR3 sequence: CASSSRESGYEQYF. CDR3 nucleotides: TGTGCCAGCAGTTCCCGGGAGTCCGGCTACGAGCAGTACTTC. The V call is TRBV6-5, the J call TRBJ2-7; D is perhaps TRBD2 (6 bases). This CDR3 has 14 residues. V was shortened by 4 bases and J by 3 bases, with 13 bases between the two germline ends. Germline-derived CDR1 and CDR2 are MNHEY and SVGAGI.

The chain carries TRBV7-2 and TRBJ2-2; 9 nucleotides line up with TRBD2. CDR3 length equals 17 residues. V lost 1 base to trimming and J lost 1 base; unmatched junction nucleotides: 4. Germline V gives CDR1 SGHTA, CDR2 FQGNSA. The CDR3 loop reads CASSLGGGGGNTGELFF. For the CDR3, the DNA is TGTGCCAGCAGCTTAGGAGGCGGGGGGGGGAACACCGGGGAGCTGTTTTTT.

The J gene is TRBJ2-3, the V gene TRBV4-2, with 8 bases identical to TRBD2. Germline CDR1 is LGHNA and CDR2 is YNFKEQ. With V trimmed by 0 bases and J by 4 bases, 18 bases remained unmatched. The CDR3 is 20 residues long. CDR3 in DNA: TGTGCCAGCAGCCAAGAGTCCCCCCTGGTGGAGCGGGAGTCGGCAGATACGCAGTATTTT. Translating it yields CASSQESPLVERESADTQYF.

The gene calls are TRBV6-1 and TRBJ2-3, with 7 bases identical to TRBD1. CDR3 length equals 17 residues. In germline, CDR1 is MNHNS, CDR2 SASEGT. Losses at the gene ends were 4 bases for V and 0 bases for J; bases not matched to a gene: 10. This CDR3 is CASSATDRVPSTDTQYF. In nucleotides, the CDR3 is TGTGCCAGCAGTGCGACAGACAGGGTTCCTAGCACAGATACGCAGTATTTT.

J is TRBJ1-5 and V is TRBV29-1, with no clear D. Germline V CDR1 and CDR2: SQVTM, ANQGSEA. The CDR3 consists of 14 residues. The V gene lost 2 bases and the J gene lost 0 bases, with 8 bases spanning the gap. In DNA, the CDR3 is TGCAGCGTTGAAAAACTAGATAGCAATCAGCCCCAGCATTTT. As protein: CSVEKLDSNQPQHF.

For this clone: The germline gene is not matched at one end of the junction; a read error may be the cause. The chain is built from TRBV28 and TRBJ2-2; 7 bases align to TRBD2. The CDR3 totals 14 residues. CDR1 and CDR2 (germline): MDHEN, SYDVKM. CDR3 nucleotides: TGTGCCAGCAGGTTATGGGGGGGGACCGGGGAGCTGTTTTTT. As protein: CASRLWGGTGELFF.

This clone was seen a handful of times. V is TRBV12-5 and J is TRBJ2-1; unclear D gene. The germline V gene has CDR1 LGHNT and CDR2 FRNRAP. Trimming removed 1 base from V and 9 bases from J, with 4 bases in between. This CDR3 has 11 residues. The CDR3 nucleotides read TGTGCTAGTGGTTTGGGAGGTGAGCAGTTCTTC. Protein: CASGLGGEQFF.

The chain has TRBV6-5 and TRBJ2-7, with 7 nucleotides matching TRBD2. The trim removed 10 bases at V and 0 bases at J, leaving 12 bases unmatched. This CDR3 is built from 15 residues. CDR1 is MNHEY, CDR2 SVGAGI, per germline. The CDR3 is CATRGEGGSSYEQYF. The CDR3, as DNA: TGTGCCACCAGAGGGGAGGGCGGGTCCTCCTACGAGCAGTACTTC.

The genes are TRBV14 and TRBJ2-7; 8 positions match TRBD1. With 4 bases clipped from V and 0 bases from J, the junction kept 2 bases outside the gene matches. This CDR3 comprises 14 residues. Germline CDR1 is SGHDN and CDR2 is FVKESK. The CDR3 DNA follows: TGTGCCAGCAGCCGACAGGGGTTCTCCTACGAGCAGTACTTC. Translated: CASSRQGFSYEQYF.

V and J are TRBV15 and TRBJ2-1, with D hard to call. Trimming removed 0 bases at V and 9 bases at J, with 9 bases between. CDR1 is LNHNV and CDR2 is YYDKDF in the germline V gene (reference sequence). The CDR3 sequence is 13 residues long. DNA of the CDR3: TGTGCCACCAGCAGAGATCCTTGGGCTGAGCAGTTCTTC. This gives the protein CATSRDPWAEQFF.

V usage is TRBV7-2 and J usage is TRBJ1-5; D gene uncertain. Germline CDR1 and CDR2: SGHTA and FQGNSA. V shed 1 base and J shed 7 bases, with 23 bases lying between them. This CDR3 is built from 18 residues. CDR3 loop: CASSLDVTLYDILQPQHF. CDR3 coding DNA: TGTGCCAGCAGCTTAGACGTCACTCTATACGACATTTTGCAGCCCCAGCATTTT.

The genes are TRBV7-9 and TRBJ2-3, with D unclear. Trimming left V 3 bases short and J 1 base short, with 2 bases between. The CDR3 totals 12 residues. CDR1 and CDR2 (germline): SEHNR, FQNEAQ (reference sequence). CDR3 sequence: CASSFGTDTQYF. CDR3 coding DNA: TGTGCCAGCAGCTTCGGCACAGATACGCAGTATTTT.

Points on this clone: One base away lies a much larger clone, so this may be a sequencing read error. Different DNA sequences within this sample yield the same CDR3. The rearrangement uses TRBV5-6 and TRBJ1-2; tentative D call: TRBD1 (6 bases). The germline CDR1 and CDR2 sequences are SGHDT and YYEEEE. V gave up 4 bases and J gave up 2 bases, with 9 bases separating them. The CDR3 is 13 residues long. In DNA, the CDR3 is TGTGCCAGCAGCCCCACAGGGAACTATGGCTACACCTTC. Residues: CASSPTGNYGYTF. The full variable domain, its missing parts supplied by reference TRBV5-6 and TRBJ1-2, is DAGVTQSPTHLIKTRGQQVTLRCSPKSGHDTVSWYQQALGQGPQFIFQYYEEEERQRGNFPDRFSGHQFPNYSSELNVNALLLGDSALYLCASSPTGNYGYTFGSGTRLTVV.